A selection of T cell receptor beta chains follows, all from one sample in a study of OX40 agonist ivuxolimab in advanced cancers. Only in-frame clones appear in the TCRdb table, and some are missing; sequencing was by immunoSEQ multiplex PCR. Seen here are tens of thousands of clones, roughly 83% observed once, and the top ten hold approximately 3.1%. Here the sequenced sample was CD4+ or CD8+ T cells sorted from blood, taken in a trial of the OX40 agonist ivuxolimab. All receptors come from an adult with an advanced solid tumor such as melanoma, head and neck, liver or kidney cancer. The CDR3 runs from the conserved cysteine through the conserved F or W. A D gene is named only where the DNA matches it firmly. Clone size is given for some rows only: seen once, a few or many times, or a class if the clone is expanded.

.	TRBV2	.	TRBJ1-6	TGTGCCAGCAGTCGGGACCCTGGATGGCCCCTCCACTTT	CASSRDPGWPLHF
many	TRBV6-1	.	TRBJ1-5	TGTGCCAGCACCGGGGAAAACGGTCAGCCCCAGCATTTT	CASTGENGQPQHF
.	TRBV5-1	TRBD1	TRBJ1-1	TGCGCCAGCAGCTTGGGACCCGGACAGGGAGCTGGTGAAGCTTTCTTT	CASSLGPGQGAGEAFF
.	TRBV7-7	.	TRBJ2-3	TGTGCTAGCAGCTTAGAATTTGCTGGGGCCAGAGATACGCAGTATTTT	CASSLEFAGARDTQYF
.	TRBV5-8	.	TRBJ1-2	TGTGCCAGCAGCAATAAAAAGGGCTATGGCTACACCTTC	CASSNKKGYGYTF
.	TRBV6-6	.	TRBJ1-2	TGTGCCAGCAGCCCGCCGGGGGACTCAGCCTATGGCTACACCTTC	CASSPPGDSAYGYTF
once	TRBV27	TRBD1	TRBJ1-6	TGTGCCAGCAGCACGACGGGACAGGGGCATTCACCCCTCCACTTT	CASSTTGQGHSPLHF
.	TRBV5-8	.	TRBJ1-2	TGTGCCAGCACCCAGGGCCCAGACGCTTTTTATGGCTACACCTTC	CASTQGPDAFYGYTF
.	TRBV6-1	.	TRBJ2-7	TGTGCCAGCAGTGGCCTGGCGGAATACGAGCAGTACTTC	CASSGLAEYEQYF
once	TRBV6-6	.	TRBJ1-1	TGTGCCAGCAGGTACGCGGGGGACACTGAAGCTTTCTTT	CASRYAGDTEAFF
.	TRBV4-3	TRBD1	TRBJ1-6	TGCGCCAGCAGCCAAGAGTCCAGGGGGGACTCACCCCTCCACTTT	CASSQESRGDSPLHF
.	TRBV5-1	TRBD2	TRBJ2-3	TGCGCCAGCAGCTCAACCTTACTAGCGGGGCAGGGTACGCAGTATTTT	CASSSTLLAGQGTQYF
.	TRBV7-9	TRBD2	TRBJ2-3	TGTGCCAGCAGCTTAAGTCTAGCGGGGGACGGGGATACGCAGTATTTT	CASSLSLAGDGDTQYF
.	TRBV5-1	.	TRBJ2-1	TGCGCCAGCGGCCAGGGACATTTGAGAGATGAGCAGTTCTTC	CASGQGHLRDEQFF